The TCR beta chain under discussion was sequenced for a study of molecular identifiers for immune sequencing clone quantification. Study-wide findings and caveats: Over 98% of effector molecules, but under 1% in naive cells, were held by clones with more than 20 RNA copies.

Libraries of bulk TCR were made by previously described methods (with listed TCR primers). TCRdb re-derived calls from the PCR reads in MiXCR, one entry per CDR3 protein. The table records under 600,000 distinct CDR3 sequences, about 21% of them present only once. Source material for naive CD8 libraries was about 19,000 to 1,000,000 sorted cells, with 10%, 30% or 50% RNA. There are 17 residues in the CDR3. The junction had 6 bases not matched to a gene; V was cut back by 0 bases and J by 1 base. Germline CDR1 reads LGHNA; CDR2 reads YSLEER. This clonotype was seen at least ten times. Its matching antigen is unknown.

Material: naive CD8+ T cells from blood, with Jurkat cell RNA spiked in. This sample's subset: FACS-sorted CD8+CD4-CCR7+CD45RA+ naive T cells. The origin of this receptor is a human donor in good health. Some libraries in this study had Jurkat cell RNA spiked in. The rearrangement uses TRBV4-3 and TRBJ2-3, with 8 bases matching TRBD2. The CDR3 nucleotides are TGCGCCAGCAGCCAAGATTTCAGCGGGGGCCGCACAGATACGCAGTATTTT. Translated, it gives CASSQDFSGGRTDTQYF.